This T cell receptor beta chain was sequenced during a study of OX40 agonist ivuxolimab in advanced cancers. Regarding the research as a whole: Ivuxolimab, which targeted the costimulatory receptor OX40 (CD134), was an agonistic, fully human IgG2 monoclonal antibody. The dose-escalation cohort was approximately 83% male with a mean age of approximately 60 years, ranging from roughly 23 to 79. Intravenous ivuxolimab was administered to patients every 2 weeks at six dose levels: 0.01, 0.1, 0.3, 1.5, 3 and 10 mg/kg. Three dose-escalation patients achieved partial responses, one with hepatocellular carcinoma and two with cutaneous melanoma. Of the 50 or so patients in dose escalation, about 20 had hepatocellular carcinoma, some 15 had melanoma, 9 had renal cell carcinoma and 9 had head and neck cancer. The paper describes the monotherapy dose-escalation part (N ≈ 51 patients) of the phase I trial of ivuxolimab. Patients were allowed to have had prior anti-PD-1, anti-PD-L1 or anti-CTLA-4 therapy, and approximately 40% of the dose-escalation patients had been treated with checkpoint inhibitors. Peripheral TCRbeta sequencing aimed to test whether ivuxolimab altered TCR sequence diversity and caused clonal T-cell expansion. Overall study outcomes, separate from this receptor: The antigen specificity of the peripheral T cells that underwent clonal expansion was not determined. Partial responders in the 0.1-3.0 mg/kg groups had among the lowest normalized peripheral clonal expansion, especially among CD8+ T cells. Low levels of normalized T-cell clonal expansion were also seen in some patients who did not respond. At doses from 0.1 to 3.0 mg/kg, clonal expansion was seen in both CD4+ and CD8+ blood T cells between baseline and week 6. After ivuxolimab, more expanded clones were found on average in CD8+ T cells than in CD4+ T cells.

In regard to this clone: Its target antigen remains unknown. The sample holds no much larger clone one base away, and base qualities are not on file.

CDR1 GTSNPN and CDR2 SVGIG were looked up in the germline V gene (reference sequence). Cut back by 5 bases and 1 base, the V and J ends lie 11 bases apart. From its cysteine to its phenylalanine, the CDR3 spans 14 amino acids. Left in the record is the CDR3 DNA by itself, 42 bases read in frame from the first base. The trial excluded patients who had a history of autoimmune disease or who were on systemic immunosuppression. Peripheral blood for TCR sequencing was collected from all dose cohorts at baseline, on cycle 4 day 1, and on cycle 7 day 1. The samples were taken from a phase I, first-in-human, multicenter, open-label dose-escalation trial of ivuxolimab. Adults with locally advanced or metastatic melanoma, renal cell carcinoma, hepatocellular carcinoma or head and neck squamous cell carcinoma were enrolled in the trial. Before TCR sequencing, CD4+ and CD8+ T cells were separately sorted from peripheral blood.

For sequencing of the TCRbeta CDR3 region, genomic DNA was extracted from the sorted cells. TCRbeta CDR3 regions were sequenced using the immunoSEQ Assay. TCRdb limited this immuneACCESS table to in-frame rearrangements with V and J called. A share of clones is missing; checked studies link under half to unresolved V genes, and the rest is unexplained. Counted in this sample were some 110,000 clones; 85% to 95% of them appeared once. The top ten clones comprise roughly 0.8% of the sample. This sequence uses TRBV30 and TRBJ2-2; a weak D assignment points to TRBD1 (6 bases agree). This TCR was sampled from an adult with an advanced solid tumor such as melanoma, head and neck, liver or kidney cancer. The specimen comprised CD4+ or CD8+ T cells sorted from blood, sampled in a trial of the OX40 agonist ivuxolimab. The DNA sequence reads TGTGCCTGGCAGACAGGCCTGAACACCGGGGAGCTGTTTTTT. Translated, this is CAWQTGLNTGELFF.